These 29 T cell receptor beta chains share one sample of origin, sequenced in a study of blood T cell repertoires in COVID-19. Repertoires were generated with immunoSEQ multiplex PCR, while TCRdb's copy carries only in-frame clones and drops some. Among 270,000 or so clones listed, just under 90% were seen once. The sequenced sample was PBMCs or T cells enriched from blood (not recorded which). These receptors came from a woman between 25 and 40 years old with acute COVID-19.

The CDR3 DNA reads as TGTGCCAGCAGTTCGCTGAGGGTTGAAGCTTTCTTT. Residues: CASSSLRVEAFF. The J gene is TRBJ1-1, the V gene TRBV28; D remains unclear. Per germline, CDR1 MDHEN and CDR2 SYDVKM. The V end lost 4 bases, the J end lost 7 bases, and 10 bases lay between the germline ends. This CDR3 region has 12 residues.

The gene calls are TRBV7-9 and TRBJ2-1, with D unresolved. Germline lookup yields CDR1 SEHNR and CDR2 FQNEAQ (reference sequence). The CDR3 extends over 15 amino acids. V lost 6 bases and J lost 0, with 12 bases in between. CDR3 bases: TGTGCCAGCAGTTCATGGAGCAGCTCCTACAATGAGCAGTTCTTC. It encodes CASSSWSSSYNEQFF.

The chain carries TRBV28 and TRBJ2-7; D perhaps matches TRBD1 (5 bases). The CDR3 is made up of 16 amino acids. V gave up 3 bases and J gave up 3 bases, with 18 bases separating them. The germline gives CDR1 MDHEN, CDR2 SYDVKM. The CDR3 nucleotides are TGTGCCAGCAGTTTGTCCCCCCACCGTGGACACTACGAGCAGTACTTC. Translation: CASSLSPHRGHYEQYF.

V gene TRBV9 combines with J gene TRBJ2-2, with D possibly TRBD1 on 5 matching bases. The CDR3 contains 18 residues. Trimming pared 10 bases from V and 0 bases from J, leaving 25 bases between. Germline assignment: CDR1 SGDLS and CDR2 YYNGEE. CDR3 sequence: CARRGYSLGFTNTGELFF. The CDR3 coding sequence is TGTGCCCGTAGGGGTTACAGCCTTGGGTTTACGAACACCGGGGAGCTGTTTTTT.

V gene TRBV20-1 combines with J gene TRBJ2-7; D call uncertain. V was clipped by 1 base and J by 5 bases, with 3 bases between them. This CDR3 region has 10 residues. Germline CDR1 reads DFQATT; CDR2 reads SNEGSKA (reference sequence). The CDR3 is CSARADEQYF. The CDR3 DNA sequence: TGCAGTGCTAGAGCAGACGAGCAGTACTTC.

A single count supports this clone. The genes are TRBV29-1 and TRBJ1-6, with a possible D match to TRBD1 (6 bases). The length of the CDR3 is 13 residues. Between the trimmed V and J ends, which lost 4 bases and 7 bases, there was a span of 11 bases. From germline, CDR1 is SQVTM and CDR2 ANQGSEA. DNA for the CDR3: TGCAGCGTTGGTGGCAGGGGAAATTCACCCCTCCACTTT. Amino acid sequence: CSVGGRGNSPLHF.

In DNA, the CDR3 is TGTGCCAGCAGCTTGGATAGGGGGTTAGGGAACACTGAAGCTTTCTTT. Residues: CASSLDRGLGNTEAFF. The gene calls are TRBV5-6 and TRBJ1-1; TRBD1 might be the D (6 bases). There are 16 residues in the CDR3. V lost 0 bases and J 1 base, leaving 13 bases between the germline ends. Per the germline V gene, CDR1 is SGHDT and CDR2 is YYEEEE.

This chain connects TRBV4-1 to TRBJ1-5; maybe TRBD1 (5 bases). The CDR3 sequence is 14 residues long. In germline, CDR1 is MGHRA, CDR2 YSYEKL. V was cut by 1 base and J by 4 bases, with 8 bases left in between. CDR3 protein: CASSQVGGNQPQHF. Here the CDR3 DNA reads TGCGCCAGCAGCCAAGTCGGGGGGAATCAGCCCCAGCATTTT.

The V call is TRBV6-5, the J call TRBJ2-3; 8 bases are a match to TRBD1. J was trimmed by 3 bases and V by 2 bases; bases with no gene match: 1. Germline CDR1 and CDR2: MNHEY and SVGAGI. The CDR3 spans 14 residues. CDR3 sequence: CASSYRTGTDTQYF. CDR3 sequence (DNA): TGTGCCAGCAGTTACCGGACAGGGACAGATACGCAGTATTTT.

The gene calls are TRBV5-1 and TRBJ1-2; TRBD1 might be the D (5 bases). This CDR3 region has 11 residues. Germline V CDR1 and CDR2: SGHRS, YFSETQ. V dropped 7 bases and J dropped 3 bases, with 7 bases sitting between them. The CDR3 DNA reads TGCGCCAGCGGGACTGACTATGGCTACACCTTC. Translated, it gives CASGTDYGYTF.

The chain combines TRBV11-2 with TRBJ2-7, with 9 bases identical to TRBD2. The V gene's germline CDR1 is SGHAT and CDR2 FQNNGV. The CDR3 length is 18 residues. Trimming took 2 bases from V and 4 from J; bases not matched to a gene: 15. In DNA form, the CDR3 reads TGTGCCAGCAGCTTAATTTCCAGGGCCAGGACTAGCGCGTACGAGCAGTACTTC. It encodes CASSLISRARTSAYEQYF.

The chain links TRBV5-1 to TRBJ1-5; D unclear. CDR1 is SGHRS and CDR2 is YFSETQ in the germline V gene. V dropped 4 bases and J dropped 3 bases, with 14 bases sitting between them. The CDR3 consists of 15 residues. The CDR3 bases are TGCGCCAGCAGCCCTGGAGAGGGTCCCAATCAGCCCCAGCATTTT. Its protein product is CASSPGEGPNQPQHF.

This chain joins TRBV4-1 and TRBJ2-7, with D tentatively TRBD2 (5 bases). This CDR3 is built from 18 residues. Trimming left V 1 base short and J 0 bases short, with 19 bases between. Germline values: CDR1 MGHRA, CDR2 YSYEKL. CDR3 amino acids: CASSQGPSLAMNSYEQYF. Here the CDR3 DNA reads TGCGCCAGCAGCCAAGGACCCTCCCTAGCAATGAACTCCTACGAGCAGTACTTC.

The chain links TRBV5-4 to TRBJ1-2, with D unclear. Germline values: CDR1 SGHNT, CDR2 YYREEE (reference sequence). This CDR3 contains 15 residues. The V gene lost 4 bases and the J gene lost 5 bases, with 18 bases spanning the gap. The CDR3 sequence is CASSIPEVIPYGYTF. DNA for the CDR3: TGTGCCAGCAGCATACCAGAGGTTATTCCATATGGCTACACCTTC.

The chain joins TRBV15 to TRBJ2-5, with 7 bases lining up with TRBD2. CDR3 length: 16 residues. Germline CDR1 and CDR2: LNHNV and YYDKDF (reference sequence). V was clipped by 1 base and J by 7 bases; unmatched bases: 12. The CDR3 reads CATSRGLAAQGGTQYF. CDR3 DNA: TGTGCCACCAGCAGAGGTCTAGCGGCCCAGGGAGGGACCCAGTACTTC.

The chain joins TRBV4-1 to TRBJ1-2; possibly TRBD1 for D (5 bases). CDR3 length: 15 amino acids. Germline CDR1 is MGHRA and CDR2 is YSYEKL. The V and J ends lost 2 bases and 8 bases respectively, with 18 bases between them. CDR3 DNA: TGCGCCAGCAGCCAAATGGGGGAGGTGAGAGACGGCTACACCTTC. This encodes CASSQMGEVRDGYTF.

The CDR3 reads CAWSEGTSRQYF. CDR3 nucleotide sequence: TGTGCCTGGAGTGAGGGGACTAGTCGGCAGTATTTT. The genes are TRBV30 and TRBJ2-3, with 8 bases that match TRBD2. V trimming: 1 base; J trimming: 11 bases; junction bases outside the gene matches: 5. This CDR3 contains 12 residues. CDR1 and CDR2 from the germline V gene are GTSNPN and SVGIG (reference sequence). Looking up the rest from reference TRBV30 and TRBJ2-3 gives the full variable domain: SQTIHQWPATLVQPVGSPLSLECTVEGTSNPNLYWYRQAAGRGLQLLFYSVGIGQISSEVPQNLSASRPQDRQFILSSKKLLLSDSGFYLCAWSEGTSRQYFGPGTRLTVL.

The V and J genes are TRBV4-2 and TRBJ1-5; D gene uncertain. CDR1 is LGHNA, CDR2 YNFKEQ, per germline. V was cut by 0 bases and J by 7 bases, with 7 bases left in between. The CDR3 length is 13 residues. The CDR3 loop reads CASSQDLAQPQHF. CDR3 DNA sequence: TGTGCCAGCAGCCAAGATCTGGCCCAGCCCCAGCATTTT.

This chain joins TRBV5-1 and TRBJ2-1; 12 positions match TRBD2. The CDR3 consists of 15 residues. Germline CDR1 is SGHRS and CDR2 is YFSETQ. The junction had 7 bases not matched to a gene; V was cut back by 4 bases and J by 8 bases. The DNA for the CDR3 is TGCGCCAGCAGCGATGGACTAGCGGGAAGGCATGAGCAGTTCTTC. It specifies CASSDGLAGRHEQFF.

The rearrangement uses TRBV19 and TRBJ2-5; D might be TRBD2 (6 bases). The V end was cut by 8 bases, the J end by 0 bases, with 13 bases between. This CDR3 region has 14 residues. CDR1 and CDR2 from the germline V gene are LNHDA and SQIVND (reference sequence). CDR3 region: CASSYWGDQETQYF. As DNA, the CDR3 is TGTGCCAGTTCCTACTGGGGGGACCAAGAGACCCAGTACTTC. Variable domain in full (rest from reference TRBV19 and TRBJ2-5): DGGITQSPKYLFRKEGQNVTLSCEQNLNHDAMYWYRQDPGQGLRLIYYSQIVNDFQKGDIAEGYSVSREKKESFPLTVTSAQKNPTAFYLCASSYWGDQETQYFGPGTRLLVL.

The CDR3 reads CASSFVGQGRELFF. The DNA for the CDR3 is TGTGCCAGCAGTTTCGTAGGACAGGGACGGGAGCTGTTTTTT. This chain uses TRBV28 with TRBJ2-2, with TRBD1 matching 8 bases. The junction had 6 bases not matched to a gene; V was cut back by 3 bases and J by 9 bases. This CDR3 is built from 14 residues. Germline-derived CDR1 and CDR2 are MDHEN and SYDVKM.

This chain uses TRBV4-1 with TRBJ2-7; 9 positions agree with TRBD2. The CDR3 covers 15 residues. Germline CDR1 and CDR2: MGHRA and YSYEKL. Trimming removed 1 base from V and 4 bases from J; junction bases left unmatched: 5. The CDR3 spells CASSQGHSGSYEQYF. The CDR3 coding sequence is TGCGCCAGCAGCCAAGGACATAGCGGGAGTTACGAGCAGTACTTC.

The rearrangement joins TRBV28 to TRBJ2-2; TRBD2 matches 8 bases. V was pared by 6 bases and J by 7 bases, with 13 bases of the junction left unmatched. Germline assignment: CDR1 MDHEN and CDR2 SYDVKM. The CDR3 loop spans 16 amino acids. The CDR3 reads CASSFTPGLVLGELFF. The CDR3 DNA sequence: TGTGCCAGCAGCTTTACACCGGGACTAGTTCTCGGGGAGCTGTTTTTT.

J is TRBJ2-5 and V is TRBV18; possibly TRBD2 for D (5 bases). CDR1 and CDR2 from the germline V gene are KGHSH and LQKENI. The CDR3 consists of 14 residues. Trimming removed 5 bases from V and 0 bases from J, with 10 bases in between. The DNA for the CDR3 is TGTGCCAGCTCATTCGGACTGGACCAAGAGACCCAGTACTTC. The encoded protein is CASSFGLDQETQYF.

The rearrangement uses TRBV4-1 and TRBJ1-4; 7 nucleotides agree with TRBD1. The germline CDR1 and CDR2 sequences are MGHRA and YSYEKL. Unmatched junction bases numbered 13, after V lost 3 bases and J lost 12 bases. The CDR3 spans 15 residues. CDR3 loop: CASSQRGQQNEELFF. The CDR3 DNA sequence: TGCGCCAGCAGCCAGAGGGGACAGCAGAACGAAGAACTGTTTTTT.

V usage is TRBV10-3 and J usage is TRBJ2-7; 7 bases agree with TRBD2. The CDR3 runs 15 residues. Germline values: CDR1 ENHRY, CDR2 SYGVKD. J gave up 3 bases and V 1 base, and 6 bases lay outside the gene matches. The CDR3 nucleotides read TGTGCCATCAGTGAGTATGGGGAGGGAGACTACGAGCAGTACTTC. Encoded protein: CAISEYGEGDYEQYF.

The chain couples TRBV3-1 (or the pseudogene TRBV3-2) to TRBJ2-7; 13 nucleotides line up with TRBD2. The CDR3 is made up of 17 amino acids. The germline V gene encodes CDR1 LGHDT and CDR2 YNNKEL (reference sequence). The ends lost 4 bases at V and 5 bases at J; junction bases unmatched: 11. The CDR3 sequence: CASSRGLAGASRDEQYF. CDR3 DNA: TGTGCCAGCAGCCGCGGACTAGCGGGAGCTTCTAGGGACGAGCAGTACTTC.

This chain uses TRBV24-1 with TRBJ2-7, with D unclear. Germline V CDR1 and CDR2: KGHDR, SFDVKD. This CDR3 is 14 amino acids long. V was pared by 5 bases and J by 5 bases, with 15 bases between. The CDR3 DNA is TGTGCCACCAGTGCGCGGTATCGACCTAACGAGCAGTACTTC. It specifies CATSARYRPNEQYF.

CDR3 coding DNA: TGTGCCAGCAGCGTAGGACTACGGGAAGACGAGCAGTACTTC. Protein product: CASSVGLREDEQYF. The chain combines TRBV9 with TRBJ2-7, with a weak D call TRBD2 (5 bases). Trimming shortened V by 0 bases and J by 5 bases, and 12 bases separated the two germline ends. The V gene's germline CDR1 is SGDLS and CDR2 YYNGEE. The CDR3 runs 14 residues.